The rows below give T cell receptor beta chains drawn from one sample of a study of T cell repertoires in cytomegalovirus infection. Each CDR3 protein is one row after TCRdb ran MiXCR on the reads. There are around 550,000 distinct CDR3 sequences in the sample; about 26% occur only once, and 13% lies in the top ten. What was sequenced was PBMCs. Receptor source: a human donor in good health (CMV status not recorded). Some clones in this sample may be carry-over from other donors' samples. CDR3s include the opening cysteine and the closing phenylalanine or tryptophan. The D gene is left open where the match is weak. Rows may omit the clone size; those that give it use once, few, many or a size class.

CDR3nt | CDR3aa | j_gene | d_gene | v_gene | abundance
TGTGCCAGCAGCTTTAAGGACAGTGAAGCTTTCTTT | CASSFKDSEAFF | TRBJ1-1 | . | TRBV7-6 | few
TGTGCCAGCAGCTTACGGCGAGGGGTAGTCTACGAGCAGTACTTC | CASSLRRGVVYEQYF | TRBJ2-7 | . | TRBV7-2 | many
TGTGCCAGCAGCTTAGCAAATTACAATGAGCAGTTCTTC | CASSLANYNEQFF | TRBJ2-1 | . | TRBV7-8 | many
TGTGCCAGCAGCATGAGGACTAGCGGGAGGGCCGGAGAGACCCAGTACTTC | CASSMRTSGRAGETQYF | TRBJ2-5 | TRBD2 | TRBV27 | .
TGTGCCACCACGGGGGTGCTCTCTGGAAACACCATATATTTT | CATTGVLSGNTIYF | TRBJ1-3 | . | TRBV10-3 | .
TGTGCCAGCAGTCTGGGGGAGCTGTTTTTT | CASSLGELFF | TRBJ2-2 | . | TRBV6-1 | few
TGTGCCAGCAGCTTACCCCGGGTCTACAATGAGCAGTTCTTC | CASSLPRVYNEQFF | TRBJ2-1 | . | TRBV7-6 | .
TGTGCCAGCAGCCCGGGACAGGGAGGATGGAACACCATATATTTT | CASSPGQGGWNTIYF | TRBJ1-3 | TRBD1 | TRBV12-3/TRBV12-4 | few
TGTGCCAGCATCGGCAGGGGACCTCCCGGGGAGCTGTTTTTT | CASIGRGPPGELFF | TRBJ2-2 | . | TRBV6-1 | .
TGTGCCAGCAGTCCTTTCCCGAACACTGAAGCTTTCTTT | CASSPFPNTEAFF | TRBJ1-1 | . | TRBV6-2/TRBV6-3 | few
TGCAGTGCTTCCGGGGGACGGATGAGAGATAGCTCCTACGAGCAGTACTTC | CSASGGRMRDSSYEQYF | TRBJ2-7 | . | TRBV20-1 | .
TGTGCCAGCAAAGGAGGGAACACCGGGGAGCTGTTTTTT | CASKGGNTGELFF | TRBJ2-2 | . | TRBV6-5 | once
TGTGCCAGCTCACCACCCACTCCGGAGACCCAGTACTTC | CASSPPTPETQYF | TRBJ2-5 | . | TRBV18 | .
TGTGCCAGCAGTTTTCAGGGGCGCAGCAATCAGCCCCAGCATTTT | CASSFQGRSNQPQHF | TRBJ1-5 | . | TRBV12-3/TRBV12-4 | .
TGTGCCAGCAGCCTTCGTCGGACAGGGGTTTCAAAGAGGCAGCCCCAGCATTTT | CASSLRRTGVSKRQPQHF | TRBJ1-5 | TRBD1 | TRBV5-6 | .
TGTGCCAGCAGCCCCGGGACTAGCGGGCTGGCTGATACGCAGTATTTT | CASSPGTSGLADTQYF | TRBJ2-3 | TRBD2 | TRBV7-2 | many
TGTGCTAGTGGTTTGCCCCCCAGGGTAGAAGAGCAGTTCTTC | CASGLPPRVEEQFF | TRBJ2-1 | . | TRBV12-5 | few
TGTGCCAGCAGTAAGCGGGCCCAGAATTACAACACTGAAGCTTTCTTT | CASSKRAQNYNTEAFF | TRBJ1-1 | . | TRBV6-2/TRBV6-3 | once
TGCAGTGCTAGCGTTCCGGGATACAAGGATACGCAGTATTTT | CSASVPGYKDTQYF | TRBJ2-3 | . | TRBV20-1 | once
TGTGCCAGTAGTTATGACAGGGTCTACAATCAGCCCCAGCATTTT | CASSYDRVYNQPQHF | TRBJ1-5 | TRBD1 | TRBV19 | few
TGTGCCAGCAGCAAGCGACTAGCGGGCGCCTACAATGAGCAGTTCTTC | CASSKRLAGAYNEQFF | TRBJ2-1 | TRBD2 | TRBV7-2 | few
TGTGCCAGCAGTTTACGGGACAGAAAAAACATTCAGTACTTC | CASSLRDRKNIQYF | TRBJ2-4 | TRBD1 | TRBV12-3/TRBV12-4 | few
TGTGCCAGCAGTTTCGGAAATCCCTACAATGAGCAGTTCTTC | CASSFGNPYNEQFF | TRBJ2-1 | . | TRBV6-6 | .
TGTGCCAGCAGTTTGCGGGGAGAAGATGAAAAACTGTTTTTT | CASSLRGEDEKLFF | TRBJ1-4 | . | TRBV28 | .
TGTGCCAGTACCCAACTCCGGACTAGCGGAACCACCGGGGAGCTGTTTTTT | CASTQLRTSGTTGELFF | TRBJ2-2 | TRBD2 | TRBV19 | .
TGTGCCAGCAGCTCCTTCGGGGTACAGGGAAGGACCGGGGAGCTGTTTTTT | CASSSFGVQGRTGELFF | TRBJ2-2 | . | TRBV11-3 | few
TGTGCCAGCAGCTCGACAGGGTATAACACTGAAGCTTTCTTT | CASSSTGYNTEAFF | TRBJ1-1 | TRBD1 | TRBV7-3 | few
TGCAGTCGGGCGGACAGGCCTGGAAACACCATATATTTT | CSRADRPGNTIYF | TRBJ1-3 | TRBD1 | TRBV20-1 | .
TGTGCCAGCAGCCATCTCGAGGGCCAAGAGACCCAGTACTTC | CASSHLEGQETQYF | TRBJ2-5 | . | TRBV7-9 | many
TGTGCCAGCAGTGATTTGTCCAGGGGGTTTTTTTCGGGTGAGCAGTACTTC | CASSDLSRGFFSGEQYF | TRBJ2-7 | TRBD1 | TRBV6-1 | .
TGTGCCAGCAGCCGAGGACAGGGTAATGAAAAACTGTTTTTT | CASSRGQGNEKLFF | TRBJ1-4 | TRBD1 | TRBV7-6 | few
TGTGCCAGCAGCAATATAGCGGGTCGTGAAGCCCAGTACTTC | CASSNIAGREAQYF | TRBJ2-5 | TRBD2 | TRBV7-6 | many
TGTGCCAGCAGTTACTCGGGACCGAACTCTGGAAACACCATATATTTT | CASSYSGPNSGNTIYF | TRBJ1-3 | . | TRBV6-2/TRBV6-3 | few
TGTGCCAGCAGCCTAGCGGGAGGGCCGGGCACCGGGGAGCTGTTTTTT | CASSLAGGPGTGELFF | TRBJ2-2 | TRBD2 | TRBV2 | .
TGTGCCAGCAGCTTAGTTCTGGCGGGTGAATATTCGGCCAAAAACATTCAGTACTTC | CASSLVLAGEYSAKNIQYF | TRBJ2-4 | . | TRBV11-2 | .
TGTGCCAGCAAAGCCGGGACAGGGGTCGGCACTGAAGCTTTCTTT | CASKAGTGVGTEAFF | TRBJ1-1 | TRBD1 | TRBV12-3/TRBV12-4 | .
TGTGCCAGCAGCTTCCGGGACAGGGCCAATGAGCAGTTCTTC | CASSFRDRANEQFF | TRBJ2-1 | TRBD1 | TRBV7-2 | few
TGTGCCAGCAGGACCCAGGGGGACAATTCACCCCTCCACTTT | CASRTQGDNSPLHF | TRBJ1-6 | TRBD1 | TRBV6-5 | .
TGTGCCAGCAGCCAAGAAGCCCCTAGCGCGCAAGAGACCCAGTACTTC | CASSQEAPSAQETQYF | TRBJ2-5 | . | TRBV4-2 | few
TGTGCCAGCAGTTACTCCGTCAGGGGGCCGGATCAGCCCCAGCATTTT | CASSYSVRGPDQPQHF | TRBJ1-5 | TRBD1 | TRBV6-2/TRBV6-3 | few
TGTGCCAGCAGCTTTCTTGGGGGACTCAGTAACAATGAGCAGTTCTTC | CASSFLGGLSNNEQFF | TRBJ2-1 | . | TRBV7-2 | .
TGTGCCAGCAGCGTAGGGATGAGGGGATGGGGGTCAACTAATGAAAAACTGTTTTTT | CASSVGMRGWGSTNEKLFF | TRBJ1-4 | . | TRBV9 | .
TGTGCCATCAGTGAGTCGACTAGGTATGAGCAGTTCTTC | CAISESTRYEQFF | TRBJ2-1 | . | TRBV10-3 | .
TGCGCCAGCAGCCAAGACTGGACTAGCGGATACAATGAGCAGTTCTTC | CASSQDWTSGYNEQFF | TRBJ2-1 | TRBD2 | TRBV4-1 | many
TGTGCCAGTAGTATAGTAGTCGGAACTGAAGCTTTCTTT | CASSIVVGTEAFF | TRBJ1-1 | . | TRBV19 | few
TGTGCCAGCAGCTACCAGGGTGGTCAGCCCCAGCATTTT | CASSYQGGQPQHF | TRBJ1-5 | . | TRBV7-2 | many